The 13 T cell receptor beta chains reported below all come from one sample, sequenced in a study of memory CD4+ T cells and cytomegalovirus serostatus. Sequenced by immunoSEQ multiplex PCR; TCRdb stores in-frame clones only, minus some. Here the sample spans tens of thousands of clones, more than 65% being singletons. The sort gate was single viable CD3+CD4+CD8-CD45RO+ cells for memory CD4+ T cells. The sample taken for sequencing was memory CD4+ T cells from blood. The source of these receptors is an adult in good health and CMV-seronegative.

This clone has a single count. The chain has TRBV18 and TRBJ2-3, with D uncertain. Germline lookup yields CDR1 KGHSH and CDR2 LQKENI. CDR3 length equals 12 residues. Trimming removed 3 bases from V and 7 bases from J, with 8 bases in between. Here the CDR3 reads CASSPGYYTQYF. The CDR3 DNA reads as TGTGCCAGCTCACCGGGCTATTATACGCAGTATTTT.

The chain couples TRBV18 to TRBJ2-3; the D gene is possibly TRBD2 (6 bases). The CDR3 runs 16 residues. Trimming took off 3 bases at V and 0 bases at J, with 13 bases between the two ends. The germline CDR1 and CDR2 sequences are KGHSH and LQKENI. CDR3 protein: CASSPLQGTSTDTQYF. Here the CDR3 DNA reads TGTGCCAGCTCACCTCTTCAAGGGACTAGCACAGATACGCAGTATTTT.

The rearrangement joins TRBV25-1 to TRBJ2-7, with D possibly TRBD1 on 6 matching bases. The V end was cut by 4 bases, the J end by 1 base, with 11 bases between. This CDR3 contains 14 residues. Germline V CDR1 and CDR2: MGHDK, SYGVNS. CDR3 sequence: CASSGQAKSYEQYF. CDR3 coding DNA: TGTGCCAGCAGTGGACAGGCGAAGTCCTACGAGCAGTACTTC.

The chain combines TRBV19 with TRBJ1-1; possible D gene TRBD1, 5 bases. The germline V gene has CDR1 LNHDA and CDR2 SQIVND (reference sequence). Trimming pared 1 base from V and 0 bases from J, leaving 9 bases between. This CDR3 contains 15 residues. The CDR3 spells CASSIVGAMNTEAFF. The CDR3 nucleotides read TGTGCCAGTAGTATAGTCGGGGCGATGAACACTGAAGCTTTCTTT.

This clone occurred once. This CDR3 reads CASCPGGGPQHF. CDR3 nucleotides: TGTGCCAGCTGCCCTGGGGGGGGGCCCCAGCATTTT. The chain carries TRBV7-9 and TRBJ1-5; perhaps TRBD1 as D (5 bases). V lost 8 bases and J lost 9, with 14 bases in between. The CDR3 has 12 residues. The germline V gene has CDR1 SEHNR and CDR2 FQNEAQ (reference sequence).

The rearrangement joins TRBV2 to TRBJ1-2, with D possibly matching TRBD1 (5 bases). The ends were cut back, 6 bases at V and 5 bases at J, with 13 bases in the middle. Germline assignment: CDR1 SNHLY and CDR2 FYNNEI. This CDR3 region has 13 residues. Here the CDR3 reads CASRNGGKYGYTF. The CDR3 bases are TGTGCCAGCAGGAATGGGGGGAAATATGGCTACACCTTC.

This clone was recorded once. V is TRBV10-3 and J is TRBJ2-2, with D possibly TRBD1 on 6 matching bases. V lost 4 bases and J lost 7, with 22 bases in between. Germline V gives CDR1 ENHRY, CDR2 SYGVKD. The CDR3 runs to 17 residues. The CDR3: CAISGRSGRGNVGELFF. For the CDR3, the DNA is TGTGCCATCAGTGGTCGTAGTGGCAGGGGCAATGTCGGGGAGCTGTTTTTT.

The chain combines TRBV2 with TRBJ2-7; no firm D call. V was cut by 3 bases and J by 7 bases, with 13 bases left in between. CDR3 size: 13 residues. CDR1 and CDR2 from the germline V gene are SNHLY and FYNNEI. CDR3 amino acids: CASSESVRGEQYF. CDR3 bases: TGTGCCAGCAGTGAGAGCGTCCGAGGTGAGCAGTACTTC.

The genes are TRBV9 and TRBJ2-1, with unresolved D. Trimming removed 0 bases from V and 0 bases from J, with 7 bases in between. CDR3 length: 15 amino acids. The V gene's germline CDR1 is SGDLS and CDR2 YYNGEE. The CDR3 sequence is CASSVAGDSYNEQFF. The CDR3 nucleotides are TGTGCCAGCAGCGTAGCGGGCGACTCCTACAATGAGCAGTTCTTC.

This clone was observed once. This sequence joins TRBV10-3 and TRBJ1-1; no reliable D call. The CDR3 is 14 amino acids. V lost 5 bases to trimming and J lost 0 bases, with 10 bases between them. CDR1 is ENHRY and CDR2 is SYGVKD in the germline V gene. The CDR3 nucleotides read TGTGCCATCAGTAGTGCGGTCATGAACACTGAAGCTTTCTTT. Translated, it gives CAISSAVMNTEAFF.

The rearrangement uses TRBV4-1 and TRBJ2-2; 13 positions agree with TRBD2. Germline values: CDR1 MGHRA, CDR2 YSYEKL. This CDR3 contains 18 residues. Trimming at V came to 4 bases and at J to 0 bases, leaving 5 bases not matched to a gene. Here the CDR3 DNA reads TGCGCCAGCAGCCCCGGACTAGCGGGGGCCACGAACACCGGGGAGCTGTTTTTT. Amino acids: CASSPGLAGATNTGELFF.

This chain joins TRBV7-3 and TRBJ2-3, with 11 bases that match TRBD1. After removal of 5 bases from V and 4 bases from J, the junction contained 5 bases not matched to a gene. The CDR3 is 15 residues long. CDR1 and CDR2 from the germline V gene are SGHTA and FQGTGA. The CDR3 DNA reads TGTGCCAGCAGCCCCCGGACAGGGGGCGCAGATACGCAGTATTTT. Translation: CASSPRTGGADTQYF. The full variable domain, its missing parts supplied by reference TRBV7-3 and TRBJ2-3, is GAGVSQTPSNKVTEKGKYVELRCDPISGHTALYWYRQSLGQGPEFLIYFQGTGAADDSGLPNDRFFAVRPEGSVSTLKIQRTERGDSAVYLCASSPRTGGADTQYFGPGTRLTVL.

The chain employs TRBV29-1 and TRBJ2-3, with TRBD1 matching over 8 bases. The CDR3 covers 18 residues. The germline CDR1 and CDR2 sequences are SQVTM and ANQGSEA. Unmatched junction bases numbered 16, after V lost 0 bases and J lost 5 bases. In nucleotides, the CDR3 is TGCAGCGTTGAAGATTCTCGGTATGGCAGGGGGCGTCGAGATACGCAGTATTTT. This codes for CSVEDSRYGRGRRDTQYF.